A single sample gave rise to the 20 T cell receptor beta chains below, sequenced in a study of monozygotic twins with inflammatory bowel disease (dated by TCRdb to about 2019). Library prep was done by 5' RACE. The sample was run on an Illumina HiSeq 2500. Following reprocessing of the reads by TCRdb, the data hold one row per CDR3 protein sequence and no DNA is available. The sample has some 440,000 distinct CDR3 sequences on record. Approximately 2.4% of the sample rests with the top ten. Material: blood. The receptors were sampled from a human donor with ulcerative colitis or Crohn's disease, or a healthy co-twin of an affected twin (not recorded which).

This sequence joins TRBV12-3 or TRBV12-4 and TRBJ1-2; TCRdb outputs TRBD1, but without DNA this stays unchecked. This CDR3 region has 15 residues. This chain's CDR3 is CASSHGTAANYGYTF.

This chain connects TRBV7-2 to TRBJ2-1; TCRdb indicates TRBD1, and absent DNA this call remains unverified. The CDR3 covers 16 residues. Germline assignment: CDR1 SGHTA and CDR2 FQGNSA. The CDR3 reads CASSLGGAGGRNEQFF.

This chain connects TRBV20-1 to TRBJ2-7; the D call of TRBD2 rests on TCRdb alone, since no DNA is present to check it. Germline V gene data show CDR1 as DFQATT and CDR2 as SNEGSKA (reference sequence). CDR3 length: 16 amino acids. The CDR3 is CSARDLRGPSSYEQYF.

The rearrangement uses TRBV29-1 and TRBJ2-1; TCRdb reports TRBD2, a call that lacks DNA to check it against. Germline V gene sequence: CDR1 SQVTM, CDR2 ANQGSEA. The CDR3 loop spans 12 amino acids. Here the CDR3 reads CTVAGVVYEQFF.

V is TRBV5-6 and J is TRBJ2-5; TCRdb gives TRBD1 as the D gene, but with no DNA this cannot be confirmed. Germline V gene data show CDR1 as SGHDT and CDR2 as YYEEEE. This CDR3 contains 13 residues. The CDR3 protein is CASSTPGWETQYF.

V usage is TRBV14 and J usage is TRBJ1-1. Germline CDR1 reads SGHDN; CDR2 reads FVKESK. The CDR3 extends over 13 amino acids. This chain's CDR3 is CASSRLGVTEAFF.

The V gene is TRBV5-1, the J gene TRBJ2-1. This CDR3 is built from 16 residues. Germline lookup yields CDR1 SGHRS and CDR2 YFSETQ. CDR3 in amino acids: CASSLEALLGYNEQFF.

The chain recombines TRBV2 with TRBJ2-4; TCRdb picks TRBD1, but there is no DNA to check that call. The CDR3 consists of 14 residues. Germline CDR1 and CDR2: SNHLY and FYNNEI. The CDR3 sequence is CASRGELGGYIQYF.

The chain employs TRBV29-1 and TRBJ2-1; without DNA, the TCRdb call of TRBD1 cannot be checked. Germline V gives CDR1 SQVTM, CDR2 ANQGSEA. This CDR3 has 12 amino acids. CDR3 amino acids: CSTAPWSDEQFF.

The chain is built from TRBV20-1 and TRBJ2-3. CDR1 is DFQATT, CDR2 SNEGSKA, per germline (reference sequence). There are 14 residues in the CDR3. The CDR3 loop is CSARGYRSTDTQYF.

This sequence joins TRBV20-1 and TRBJ2-7; TCRdb's D call, TRBD2, is unchecked because there is no DNA. The CDR3 has 12 amino acids. CDR1 DFQATT and CDR2 SNEGSKA come from the germline V gene (reference sequence). CDR3 loop: CSASQAQYEQYF.

This rearrangement joins TRBV25-1 to TRBJ1-2. Germline V gene sequence: CDR1 MGHDK, CDR2 SYGVNS. The CDR3 totals 15 residues. The CDR3 sequence: CASSDPGLKNYGYTF.

This chain joins TRBV2 and TRBJ2-3; TCRdb calls TRBD1, which cannot be checked without DNA. Per the germline V gene, CDR1 is SNHLY and CDR2 is FYNNEI. The CDR3 length is 14 residues. This chain's CDR3 is CASTSSGPTDTQYF.

The rearrangement joins TRBV5-5 to TRBJ2-3; with no DNA, the TCRdb D assignment of TRBD1 cannot be verified. Germline V gives CDR1 SGHKS, CDR2 YYEKEE (reference sequence). This CDR3 has 16 amino acids. This CDR3 is CASSLQPQRSTDTQYF. The variable domain in full, with the rest retrieved from reference TRBV5-5 and TRBJ2-3, is DAGVTQSPTHLIKTRGQQVTLRCSPISGHKSVSWYQQVLGQGPQFIFQYYEKEERGRGNFPDRFSARQFPNYSSELNVNALLLGDSALYLCASSLQPQRSTDTQYFGPGTRLTVL.

CDR3: CASSFRVFYEQYF. This sequence joins TRBV27 and TRBJ2-7; the D call from TCRdb, TRBD1, cannot be confirmed without DNA. Germline CDR1 and CDR2: MNHEY and SMNVEV (reference sequence). The CDR3 totals 13 residues.

The chain joins TRBV20-1 to TRBJ2-2; the TCRdb call, TRBD1, lacks DNA for checking. The germline V gene has CDR1 DFQATT and CDR2 SNEGSKA (reference sequence). The CDR3 totals 11 residues. This chain's CDR3 is CSAPGPGELFF.

The V gene is TRBV7-9, the J gene TRBJ2-2; TCRdb outputs TRBD1, but without DNA this stays unchecked. This CDR3 is 16 amino acids long. Germline V gene lookup returns CDR1 SEHNR and CDR2 FQNEAQ (reference sequence). This chain's CDR3 is CASVLTGTGSTGELFF.

The V gene is TRBV18, the J gene TRBJ2-2; the TRBD2 assignment by TCRdb is unverifiable without DNA. CDR1 and CDR2 (germline): KGHSH, LQKENI. The CDR3 is made up of 18 amino acids. CDR3: CASSPPSSGRASTGELFF.

V usage is TRBV6-1 and J usage is TRBJ2-1; lacking DNA, the TRBD1 call made by TCRdb goes unchecked. The CDR3 spans 14 residues. The germline gives CDR1 MNHNS, CDR2 SASEGT. The CDR3 loop reads CASSPGQGYNEQFF.

The chain links TRBV2 to TRBJ1-4; TCRdb lists TRBD1, though no DNA is available to test this call. The CDR3 extends over 15 amino acids. In germline, CDR1 is SNHLY, CDR2 FYNNEI. The CDR3 spells CASSGQGSANEKLFF.